The 12 T cell receptor beta chains below come from one sample, sequenced in a study of monozygotic twins with inflammatory bowel disease. TCRdb reworked the 5' RACE reads into one entry per CDR3 protein, no DNA. The ten most abundant clones cover 2% to 3% of a sample with around 380,000 distinct CDR3 sequences. The sequenced material came from blood. The receptors originated from a human donor with ulcerative colitis or Crohn's disease, or a healthy co-twin of an affected twin (not recorded which).

This chain links TRBV5-1 with TRBJ1-2; TCRdb's D call of TRBD1 is untestable without DNA. The V gene's germline CDR1 is SGHRS and CDR2 YFSETQ. CDR3 size: 13 residues. The CDR3 protein is CASSRQGSDGYTF.

The chain links TRBV30 to TRBJ1-1; with no DNA, the TCRdb D assignment of TRBD1 cannot be verified. The CDR3 covers 14 residues. Germline V gene lookup returns CDR1 GTSNPN and CDR2 SVGIG (reference sequence). The CDR3 loop is CAWSVRGGLAEAFF.

The chain combines TRBV12-3 or TRBV12-4 with TRBJ2-7; TCRdb reports TRBD2, a call that lacks DNA to check it against. This CDR3 has 15 residues. The CDR3 spells CASSQKPGTRNEQYF.

The CDR3 loop reads CASSLTGFSYNEQFF. The chain is built from TRBV3-1 and TRBJ2-1. The CDR3 contains 15 residues. Germline CDR1 reads LGHDT; CDR2 reads YNNKEL (reference sequence).

This chain joins TRBV5-6 and TRBJ2-7; checking the TCRdb D call of TRBD1 is not possible without DNA. Germline V gives CDR1 SGHDT, CDR2 YYEEEE. The CDR3 covers 15 residues. Here the CDR3 reads CASSFSGTGINEQYF.

The chain uses TRBV3-1 and TRBJ2-1. From germline, CDR1 is LGHDT and CDR2 YNNKEL (reference sequence). This CDR3 is built from 13 residues. The CDR3 sequence is CASSQVPSHEQFF.

The rearrangement uses TRBV9 and TRBJ2-3; the TCRdb call, TRBD2, lacks DNA for checking. The CDR3 has 16 residues. Per germline, CDR1 SGDLS and CDR2 YYNGEE. CDR3 residues: CASSVAPSGRTDTQYF. The variable domain in full, with the rest retrieved from reference TRBV9 and TRBJ2-3, is DSGVTQTPKHLITATGQRVTLRCSPRSGDLSVYWYQQSLDQGLQFLIQYYNGEERAKGNILERFSAQQFPDLHSELNLSSLELGDSALYFCASSVAPSGRTDTQYFGPGTRLTVL.

The rearrangement uses TRBV6-1 and TRBJ2-5; the TRBD2 assignment by TCRdb is unverifiable without DNA. Per germline, CDR1 MNHNS and CDR2 SASEGT. The CDR3 totals 14 residues. The CDR3 loop is CASSPGLAAETQYF.

V and J are TRBV29-1 and TRBJ2-5; TCRdb's D call, TRBD2, is unchecked because there is no DNA. CDR1 is SQVTM, CDR2 ANQGSEA, per germline. The CDR3 has 13 amino acids. The CDR3 spells CSLRGGRGETQYF. Supplemented by reference TRBV29-1 and TRBJ2-5, the full variable domain reads SAVISQKPSRDICQRGTSLTIQCQVDSQVTMMFWYRQQPGQSLTLIATANQGSEATYESGFVIDKFPISRPNLTFSTLTVSNMSPEDSSIYLCSLRGGRGETQYFGPGTRLLVL.

This rearrangement joins TRBV3-1 to TRBJ2-7; as DNA is missing, the TRBD1 call by TCRdb cannot be tested. CDR3 size: 14 residues. The germline gives CDR1 LGHDT, CDR2 YNNKEL (reference sequence). The CDR3 is CASSEGGSTYEQYF.

V is TRBV20-1 and J is TRBJ2-2; the TCRdb D gene call, TRBD1, has no DNA to confirm it. Germline V gives CDR1 DFQATT, CDR2 SNEGSKA (reference sequence). The CDR3 is 12 amino acids. CDR3 in amino acids: CSATRGTGELFF.

The CDR3 spells CSARPDRAREPQHF. The chain recombines TRBV20-1 with TRBJ1-5; TCRdb outputs TRBD1, but without DNA this stays unchecked. The CDR3 consists of 14 residues. Germline CDR1 DFQATT, CDR2 SNEGSKA (reference sequence).